This TCR beta chain derives from a study of low-dose radiotherapy and immunotherapy resistance in tumors (dated by TCRdb to between 2021 and 2023). Regarding the research as a whole: In Cohort 1, each fraction delivered 0.5 Gy every 2 weeks, and the prescribed total PTV dose was 6.5 Gy. Nivolumab was administered intravenously as a 240 mg flat dose every two weeks, and ipilimumab was administered intravenously at 1 mg/kg every six weeks. Starting on cycle 1 day 1, patients took 300 mg of aspirin by mouth once a day for four cycles. For Cohort 2, the dose was 1 Gy per fraction given every two weeks, adding up to 13 Gy in total across 26 weeks. Trial participants were not randomized into treatment groups. Eight patients were included in the translational analysis, namely three from the first dose cohort plus the first five from the second dose cohort. Cyclophosphamide 200 mg/m2 was given intravenously every two weeks, one day before each radiation and immunotherapy administration.

This clonotype was observed many times. The specificity of this receptor is unknown. Base qualities are not provided; no much larger clone lies one nucleotide away. To make first-strand cDNA, Superscript III was used along with a set of TRAV- and TRBV-specific primers so that both the TCRalpha and TCRbeta chains were covered. TCRs were amplified with Phusion for 15 to 25 PCR cycles using a constant-region primer together with the adapter attached to the V primers. Amplification of the isolated mRNA was done with the MessageAmp II aRNA Amplification Kit, which involved a roughly 16-hour in vitro transcription at 37 degrees C. The Dynabeads mRNA DIRECT Purification Kit was used to isolate mRNA for TCR sequencing. Indexed Illumina adapters were added in a second Phusion PCR of roughly 25 cycles, and the PCR products were purified with AMPure XP beads. Deep sequencing of the TCRalpha and TCRbeta libraries was carried out on an Illumina MiniSeq instrument. The study's own analysis went as follows. Using custom Perl scripts, TCR sequences that encoded the same protein were pooled, out-of-frame sequences were dropped, and the abundance of each clonotype was calculated. Any TCR sequence supported by only a single read was excluded from analysis. Shannon entropy, Gini index, clonality, richness, and the frequency of TCRs shared between repertoires were included as repertoire metrics. The raw public reads went through TCRdb reprocessing: fastp at Q25, MiXCR clone calling, in-frame beta chains kept. Duplicate CDR3 protein sequences are folded into a single record with the most common DNA and genes. TCRdb, not the original authors, processed these V and J calls. The sample table shows more than 85,000 distinct CDR3 sequences, and 8% to 10% are seen once. The ten biggest clones cover 0.8% to 1.3% of the sample.

Reading the germline V gene gives CDR1 SQVTM and CDR2 ANQGSEA. V is pruned by 7 bases and J by 4 bases, leaving 8 bases of the junction without a gene match. The CDR3 spans 14 residues, from the cysteine through the phenylalanine. The retained sequence is limited to the CDR3, 42 bases, with the frame set at the first base. The time point label on this specimen signifies: before trial treatment. Donors were enrolled in RACIN, a single-arm phase I dose-escalation trial combining nivolumab, ipilimumab, aspirin, low-dose cyclophosphamide and low-dose radiotherapy. Patients with advanced, TIL-negative solid tumors were considered eligible.

The V and J genes are TRBV29-1 and TRBJ2-5, with 11 bases in between that match TRBD1. The clonotype was recovered from a male donor with prostate cancer. The sample in question was PBMCs, obtained before treatment. The CDR3: CSGRDRGFRETQYF. Here is the DNA: TGCAGCGGACGGGACAGGGGGTTTCGAGAGACCCAGTACTTC.